This T cell receptor (beta chain) appears in the sequencing data of a study of blood T cells in healthy people across ages. Germline V gene data show CDR1 as MDHEN and CDR2 as SYDVKM. CDR3 size: 15 residues. The V end lost 2 bases, the J end lost 8 bases, and 13 bases lay between the germline ends. This clonotype was picked up a small number of times. The use of a sample-barcoded 5' primer and a J-beta primer mix characterized a second PCR of 7 to 11 cycles. One entry per CDR3 protein results from TCRdb running MiXCR on the 5' RACE reads. This repertoire shows about 800,000 distinct CDR3 sequences, roughly 25% found once; its top ten account for roughly 3.8%. Another study also made use of these data, one on T cells of mothers and their children. Per that study: Each child contributed millions of TCR beta CDR3 reads, while each mother contributed over 8.5 million. When mothers and children were related, their normalized repertoire overlap, which was always slightly higher, did not differ significantly from that of unrelated pairs.

The TCR comes from a boy aged 5-17 years in good health. Input material: blood. This chain uses TRBV28 with TRBJ1-6, with TRBD1 as a possible D gene (6 bases). This CDR3 reads CASSLSETGHSPLHF. Written as DNA, the CDR3 is TGTGCCAGCAGTTTAAGCGAGACAGGACATTCACCCCTCCACTTT.